This is a list of T cell receptor beta chains from one sample in a study of shared T cell receptors in the human thymus. Profiled with immunoSEQ multiplex PCR; TCRdb holds only in-frame clones, not every one. Altogether about 540,000 clones are present, 70% to 80% being singletons, with the ten largest covering about 0.012%. The data also belong to a second study, concerning human thymus T cells.

The specimen sequenced was thymocytes. All receptors derive from a boy younger than two with a congenital heart defect. Each CDR3 is given with its conserved first and last residue. Fields, in order: J gene, V gene, D gene, CDR3 protein, CDR3 DNA. A D gene is named only where the DNA matches it firmly.

J: TRBJ2-7
V: TRBV27
D: -
CDR3: CASSASLYEGSTYEQYF
DNA: TGTGCCAGCAGTGCCTCGCTCTACGAGGGTTCCACCTACGAGCAGTACTTC

J: TRBJ2-2
V: TRBV10-2
D: TRBD2
CDR3: CASSESILAGVQTGELFF
DNA: TGCGCCAGCAGTGAGTCGATCCTAGCGGGAGTACAAACCGGGGAGCTGTTTTTT

J: TRBJ2-5
V: TRBV5-1
D: -
CDR3: CASTGVGETQYF
DNA: TGCGCCAGCACGGGGGTTGGGGAGACCCAGTACTTC

J: TRBJ2-7
V: TRBV6-6
D: -
CDR3: CASSKRPDEQYF
DNA: TGTGCCAGCTCGAAGAGGCCGGACGAGCAGTACTTC

J: TRBJ2-7
V: TRBV7-6
D: -
CDR3: CASSLAGNYEQYF
DNA: TGTGCCAGCAGCTTAGCGGGCAACTACGAGCAGTACTTC

J: TRBJ1-3
V: TRBV7-9
D: TRBD1
CDR3: CASSWDRPSPPGNTIYF
DNA: TGTGCCAGCAGCTGGGACAGGCCGTCCCCCCCTGGAAACACCATATATTTT

J: TRBJ2-7
V: TRBV15
D: -
CDR3: CATSRDWGPTTYEQYF
DNA: TGTGCCACCAGCAGAGATTGGGGCCCCACTACCTACGAGCAGTACTTC

J: TRBJ2-7
V: TRBV7-9
D: -
CDR3: CASSRLSPYEQYF
DNA: TGTGCCAGCAGCCGACTCTCTCCCTACGAGCAGTACTTC

J: TRBJ1-5
V: TRBV27
D: -
CDR3: CASPSNQPQHF
DNA: TGTGCCAGCCCCTCTAATCAGCCCCAGCATTTT

J: TRBJ1-2
V: TRBV6-7
D: TRBD1
CDR3: CASSRGTACGYGYTF
DNA: TGTGCCAGCAGCCGAGGGACAGCCTGCGGCTATGGCTACACCTTC

J: TRBJ2-1
V: TRBV4-1
D: TRBD2
CDR3: CASSPPATSGDNEQFF
DNA: TGCGCCAGCAGCCCTCCGGCGACTAGCGGGGACAATGAGCAGTTCTTC

J: TRBJ1-2
V: TRBV14
D: -
CDR3: CASSQDGRGTYGYTF
DNA: TGTGCCAGCAGCCAAGATGGCAGGGGCACCTATGGCTACACCTTC

J: TRBJ2-7
V: TRBV7-9
D: TRBD2
CDR3: CASSIREGREQYF
DNA: TGTGCCAGCAGCATTAGGGAGGGGCGCGAGCAGTACTTC

J: TRBJ1-1
V: TRBV28
D: TRBD1
CDR3: CATSGGTEAFF
DNA: TGTGCTACCTCAGGGGGCACTGAAGCTTTCTTT

J: TRBJ1-2
V: TRBV5-1
D: TRBD1
CDR3: CASSPATGFWYGYTF
DNA: TGCGCCAGCAGCCCGGCGACAGGGTTTTGGTATGGCTACACCTTC